This T cell receptor (beta chain) is drawn from a study of siplizumab effects on memory and regulatory T cells. V shed 9 bases and J shed 6 bases, with 21 bases lying between them. Germline CDR1 and CDR2: LNHDA and SQIVND (reference sequence). CDR3 length: 14 residues. The study assayed about 10^5 TCR templates per sample. TCRdb keeps only in-frame clones here, not all; method: immunoSEQ multiplex PCR. The top ten hold approximately 0.6% of the sample, which has roughly 97,000 clones, about 93% seen once. The chain links TRBV19 to TRBJ2-7; possible D gene TRBD1, 6 bases. This receptor was taken from a human donor in good health. Sequencing was done on a sample of Tregs sorted from blood. The CDR3 DNA reads as TGTGCCAGCTGCGACAGGTCCGCGGTGTGCGAGCAGTACTTC. Its protein is CASCDRSAVCEQYF.